This is a list of T cell receptor beta chains from one sample in a study of T cell responses to AZD1222 COVID-19 vaccine. Sequencing used immunoSEQ multiplex PCR; TCRdb keeps in-frame clones, though not all of them. The sample lists about 140,000 clones; more than 90% were seen once. The source was peripheral blood, collected on day 0 of AZD1222 vaccination. Every receptor here comes from an adult in good health. CDR3s include the opening cysteine and the closing phenylalanine or tryptophan. Each record gives: CDR3 length, clone size, J gene, D gene, V gene, CDR3 DNA, CDR3 protein. D genes are given only for firm matches. Size is stated for part of the rows, as once, few or many counts, or as a class when the clone is expanded.

len: 17
abundance: NA
j_gene: TRBJ2-3
d_gene: TRBD1
v_gene: TRBV28
CDR3nt: TGTGCCAGCAGTTTCGCCTCGACAGGGGGCTCCACAGATACGCAGTATTTT
CDR3aa: CASSFASTGGSTDTQYF

len: 14
abundance: NA
j_gene: TRBJ1-2
d_gene: NA
v_gene: TRBV5-4
CDR3nt: TGTGCCAGCAGCTTGGAGGACTATATTATTGGCTACACCTTC
CDR3aa: CASSLEDYIIGYTF

len: 14
abundance: once
j_gene: TRBJ1-2
d_gene: NA
v_gene: TRBV2
CDR3nt: TGTGCCAGCAGTGAACCCCGGCCAGCGGATGGCTACACCTTC
CDR3aa: CASSEPRPADGYTF

len: 17
abundance: NA
j_gene: TRBJ2-5
d_gene: NA
v_gene: TRBV5-6
CDR3nt: TGTGCCAGCAGCTTTGGGGCGTCCGGGGCCCGCCGGGAGACCCAGTACTTC
CDR3aa: CASSFGASGARRETQYF

len: 14
abundance: NA
j_gene: TRBJ1-4
d_gene: NA
v_gene: TRBV5-1
CDR3nt: TGCGCCAGCAGCATGGAAGGGTTGGGTGAAAAACTGTTTTTT
CDR3aa: CASSMEGLGEKLFF

len: 16
abundance: once
j_gene: TRBJ2-3
d_gene: TRBD2
v_gene: TRBV18
CDR3nt: TGTGCCAGCTCACCACCTGGCGGGACTAGTGTAAATACGCAGTATTTT
CDR3aa: CASSPPGGTSVNTQYF

len: 16
abundance: NA
j_gene: TRBJ2-1
d_gene: NA
v_gene: TRBV27
CDR3nt: TGTGCCAGCAGCTACAATAGGAGGAGCTCCTACAATGAGCAGTTCTTC
CDR3aa: CASSYNRRSSYNEQFF

len: 14
abundance: NA
j_gene: TRBJ1-4
d_gene: NA
v_gene: TRBV5-1
CDR3nt: TGCGCCAGCAGCTTGGCCAGGGACGACGAAAAACTGTTTTTT
CDR3aa: CASSLARDDEKLFF

len: 13
abundance: NA
j_gene: TRBJ1-4
d_gene: TRBD1
v_gene: TRBV2
CDR3nt: TGTGCCAGCAGAGGACAGGGCAAAGAAAAACTGTTTTTT
CDR3aa: CASRGQGKEKLFF

len: 15
abundance: NA
j_gene: TRBJ2-7
d_gene: TRBD2
v_gene: TRBV7-2
CDR3nt: TGTGCCAGCAGCTCTCTCCGCGGGGGATCCTACGAGCAGTACTTC
CDR3aa: CASSSLRGGSYEQYF

len: 12
abundance: NA
j_gene: TRBJ1-1
d_gene: NA
v_gene: TRBV19
CDR3nt: TGTGCCAGTAGTATTACGGGGACTGAAGCTTTCTTT
CDR3aa: CASSITGTEAFF

len: 13
abundance: NA
j_gene: TRBJ2-7
d_gene: NA
v_gene: TRBV27
CDR3nt: TGTGCCAGCAGTTGGAGGGGAATAGACGAGCAGTACTTC
CDR3aa: CASSWRGIDEQYF

len: 15
abundance: NA
j_gene: TRBJ1-3
d_gene: NA
v_gene: TRBV7-9
CDR3nt: TGTGCCAGCAGCTTACGGACCGGTCTCGGAAACACCATATATTTT
CDR3aa: CASSLRTGLGNTIYF

len: 15
abundance: NA
j_gene: TRBJ1-1
d_gene: NA
v_gene: TRBV19
CDR3nt: TGTGCCAGTTTTGGGCTCCCCCCGAAGGACACTGAAGCTTTCTTT
CDR3aa: CASFGLPPKDTEAFF